Below, 25 T cell receptor beta chains from the same sample are listed, as sequenced in a study of T-cell memory formation after mild COVID-19. TCRdb called the 5' RACE reads again in MiXCR, with one record for every CDR3 protein. The sample contains under 650,000 distinct CDR3 sequences, roughly 17% of which appear only once. Sequencing was done on a sample of PBMCs or a T cell subset sorted from them (not recorded which). Receptors were obtained from an adult woman who had mild COVID-19 (a few samples of this study predate the infection). Cell type and time point are not known.

V usage is TRBV10-3 and J usage is TRBJ2-4; D is perhaps TRBD1 or TRBD2 (6 bases each). The CDR3 consists of 15 residues. V was cut by 3 bases and J by 6 bases, with 15 bases left in between. Germline CDR1 ENHRY, CDR2 SYGVKD. The CDR3 sequence: CAISDGRGQGNIQYF. The CDR3 nucleotides are TGTGCCATCAGTGATGGTCGGGGGCAGGGAAACATTCAGTACTTC.

The gene calls are TRBV19 and TRBJ1-1; D is undetermined. The CDR3 sequence is 11 residues long. V lost 3 bases, J lost 11 bases, and 10 bases lay in between. The germline gives CDR1 LNHDA, CDR2 SQIVND (reference sequence). The CDR3 sequence: CASSMNSGAFF. The CDR3 nucleotides are TGTGCCAGTAGTATGAATAGTGGCGCTTTCTTT.

This sequence joins TRBV5-1 and TRBJ1-4, with 8 bases fitting TRBD1. CDR1 and CDR2 (germline): SGHRS, YFSETQ. Germline trimming cut 1 base from V and 6 bases from J; bases unmatched to any gene: 2. The CDR3 loop spans 14 amino acids. The CDR3 DNA reads TGCGCCAGCAGCTTGCCGGGACAGGATGAAAAACTGTTTTTT. It specifies CASSLPGQDEKLFF.

The chain employs TRBV12-3 or TRBV12-4 and TRBJ2-7; the D gene could be TRBD1 or TRBD2 (5 bases each). Trimming shortened V by 4 bases and J by 1 base, and 20 bases separated the two germline ends. The CDR3 spans 17 residues. The CDR3 loop is CASSSGTADRSSYEQYF. DNA of the CDR3: TGTGCCAGCAGTTCTGGGACGGCGGATCGCTCATCCTACGAGCAGTACTTC.

This clonotype came up a few times. The CDR3 DNA follows: TGTGCCAGCAGCTTAAGGGCTAGCGGGCCCTACAATGAGCAGTTCTTC. This encodes CASSLRASGPYNEQFF. The V call is TRBV7-3, the J call TRBJ2-1, with 8 bases identical to TRBD2. Trimming removed 1 base from V and 2 bases from J; junction bases left unmatched: 4. The CDR3 length is 16 residues. CDR1 is SGHTA, CDR2 FQGTGA, per germline.

This clonotype was observed many times. The J gene is TRBJ1-5, the V gene TRBV20-1; a possible D gene is TRBD1 (5 bases). The CDR3 has 13 amino acids. V lost 3 bases, J lost 2 bases, and 8 bases lay in between. Germline assignment: CDR1 DFQATT and CDR2 SNEGSKA (reference sequence). CDR3 in amino acids: CSARGGGNQPQHF. CDR3 coding DNA: TGCAGTGCTAGGGGAGGGGGCAATCAGCCCCAGCATTTT.

This clonotype has only a few counts. The genes are TRBV5-6 and TRBJ1-2, with D possibly being TRBD1 (5 bases). The V end lost 4 bases, the J end lost 7 bases, and 26 bases lay between the germline ends. The germline V gene has CDR1 SGHDT and CDR2 YYEEEE. This CDR3 contains 17 residues. This CDR3 reads CASSAGGSGPVGGGYTF. CDR3 DNA: TGTGCCAGCAGCGCGGGAGGGTCAGGCCCCGTCGGGGGTGGCTACACCTTC. Full variable domain (missing parts from reference TRBV5-6 and TRBJ1-2): DAGVTQSPTHLIKTRGQQVTLRCSPKSGHDTVSWYQQALGQGPQFIFQYYEEEERQRGNFPDRFSGHQFPNYSSELNVNALLLGDSALYLCASSAGGSGPVGGGYTFGSGTRLTVV.

The chain carries TRBV18 and TRBJ2-3, with 7 bases matching TRBD2. Per germline, CDR1 KGHSH and CDR2 LQKENI. The CDR3 covers 15 residues. The junction had 8 bases not matched to a gene; V was cut back by 3 bases and J by 5 bases. As DNA, the CDR3 is TGTGCCAGCTCACCGGAAGCGGGAATAAGAGATACGCAGTATTTT. Translation gives CASSPEAGIRDTQYF.

The J gene is TRBJ2-2, the V gene TRBV5-1; 7 bases align to TRBD1. The CDR3 has 15 amino acids. Trimming removed 4 bases from V and 6 bases from J; junction bases left unmatched: 9. The V gene's germline CDR1 is SGHRS and CDR2 YFSETQ. The CDR3 DNA follows: TGCGCCAGCAGCCACGGACAGGTCCCTCCCGGGGAGCTGTTTTTT. It encodes CASSHGQVPPGELFF. Complete variable domain (other parts from reference TRBV5-1 and TRBJ2-2): KAGVTQTPRYLIKTRGQQVTLSCSPISGHRSVSWYQQTPGQGLQFLFEYFSETQRNKGNFPGRFSGRQFSNSRSEMNVSTLELGDSALYLCASSHGQVPPGELFFGEGSRLTVL.

The chain carries TRBV7-9 and TRBJ2-1; 8 bases map to TRBD2. This CDR3 is 15 amino acids long. V lost 8 bases, J lost 15 bases, and 21 bases stayed unmatched. Per germline, CDR1 SEHNR and CDR2 FQNEAQ (reference sequence). This CDR3 reads CASSRAAGGTLGLFF. As DNA, the CDR3 is TGTGCCAGCTCCCGGGCGGCGGGGGGAACCTTAGGTCTGTTCTTC.

This sequence joins TRBV5-1 and TRBJ1-6; a weak D match, TRBD1 (5 bases). V was shortened by 1 base and J by 8 bases, with 10 bases between the two germline ends. This CDR3 is built from 14 residues. Germline CDR1 and CDR2: SGHRS and YFSETQ. The CDR3 loop reads CASSLRGRDSPLHF. CDR3 bases: TGCGCCAGCAGCTTGAGGGGACGGGATTCACCCCTCCACTTT. The full variable domain, its missing parts supplied by reference TRBV5-1 and TRBJ1-6, is KAGVTQTPRYLIKTRGQQVTLSCSPISGHRSVSWYQQTPGQGLQFLFEYFSETQRNKGNFPGRFSGRQFSNSRSEMNVSTLELGDSALYLCASSLRGRDSPLHFGNGTRLTVT.

J is TRBJ2-1 and V is TRBV2, with 7 bases matching TRBD2. This CDR3 contains 14 residues. The V segment lost 8 bases and the J segment 4 bases; nucleotides outside the gene matches: 8. CDR1 is SNHLY and CDR2 is FYNNEI in the germline V gene. CDR3 DNA: TGTGCCAGCCTAACTAGCGCCGGGTACAATGAGCAGTTCTTC. This translates into CASLTSAGYNEQFF. The full variable domain, rest sourced from reference TRBV2 and TRBJ2-1, is EPEVTQTPSHQVTQMGQEVILRCVPISNHLYFYWYRQILGQKVEFLVSFYNNEISEKSEIFDDQFSVERPDGSNFTLKIRSTKLEDSAMYFCASLTSAGYNEQFFGPGTRLTVL.

The chain links TRBV2 to TRBJ2-1; 10 bases are a match to TRBD2. Germline V gives CDR1 SNHLY, CDR2 FYNNEI. V lost 7 bases and J lost 7; bases outside the gene matches: 7. The CDR3 has 14 residues. This CDR3 reads CASNSLAGANEQFF. As DNA, the CDR3 is TGTGCCAGCAATTCTCTAGCGGGGGCGAATGAGCAGTTCTTC.

V is TRBV12-3 or TRBV12-4 and J is TRBJ1-1, with a tentative D call TRBD1 (6 bases). There are 16 residues in the CDR3. The V gene lost 6 bases and the J gene lost 1 base, with 18 bases spanning the gap. The CDR3 nucleotides read TGTGCCAGCAGCAGATCGGGACAACGAGGGAACACTGAAGCTTTCTTT. Its protein product is CASSRSGQRGNTEAFF.

J is TRBJ2-7 and V is TRBV11-2; no definite D call. Trimming pared 5 bases from V and 3 bases from J, leaving 14 bases between. CDR1 is SGHAT, CDR2 FQNNGV, per germline. CDR3 length equals 14 residues. CDR3 residues: CASSPTWVDYEQYF. The CDR3, as DNA: TGTGCCAGCAGCCCGACCTGGGTGGACTACGAGCAGTACTTC.

This clonotype was counted at least ten times. The chain recombines TRBV3-1 with TRBJ2-1; 8 bases match TRBD2. CDR1 is LGHDT, CDR2 YNNKEL, per germline (reference sequence). The CDR3 has 15 amino acids. The J segment lost 5 bases and the V segment lost 1 base, leaving 4 bases of the junction unmatched. CDR3 loop: CASSQAWRGDNEQFF. The DNA for the CDR3 is TGTGCCAGCAGCCAAGCATGGCGGGGGGACAATGAGCAGTTCTTC.

The V call is TRBV24-1, the J call TRBJ1-5, with D maybe TRBD1 (5 bases). The CDR3 has 15 residues. The germline V gene has CDR1 KGHDR and CDR2 SFDVKD. Trimming pared 3 bases from V and 5 bases from J, leaving 13 bases between. The CDR3 sequence is CATSDSTREDQPQHF. The CDR3 DNA is TGTGCCACCAGTGATAGTACCAGGGAGGATCAGCCCCAGCATTTT.

The chain carries TRBV20-1 and TRBJ2-7, with 8 bases that match TRBD1. This CDR3 has 15 amino acids. Trimming took 0 bases from V and 5 from J; bases not matched to a gene: 9. CDR1 and CDR2 from the germline V gene are DFQATT and SNEGSKA (reference sequence). The CDR3 DNA is TGCAGTGCTAGAGATCTTGAGGCAGGGGGCAACGAGCAGTACTTC. Translation gives CSARDLEAGGNEQYF.

The V and J genes are TRBV12-3 or TRBV12-4 and TRBJ2-2; TRBD1 matches 7 bases. Losses at the gene ends were 8 bases for V and 4 bases for J; bases not matched to a gene: 4. CDR3 size: 13 residues. CDR3: CASYRGSTGELFF. As DNA, the CDR3 is TGTGCCAGCTACAGGGGAAGCACCGGGGAGCTGTTTTTT.

The J gene is TRBJ2-3, the V gene TRBV5-6; TRBD2 matches 10 bases. Germline CDR1 reads SGHDT; CDR2 reads YYEEEE. The CDR3 sequence is 17 residues long. J gave up 3 bases and V 2 bases, and 9 bases lay outside the gene matches. In DNA form, the CDR3 reads TGTGCCAGCAGCTTAGCGGGAGGGGGACGAGGGACAGATACGCAGTATTTT. This encodes CASSLAGGGRGTDTQYF.

The CDR3 DNA is TGTGCCATCAGCCGGACAGGGGGCATATACGAGCAGTACTTC. Translated: CAISRTGGIYEQYF. The gene calls are TRBV10-3 and TRBJ2-7; TRBD1 aligns across 11 bases. Trimming at V came to 6 bases and at J to 4 bases, leaving 5 bases not matched to a gene. CDR3 length: 14 amino acids. Germline lookup yields CDR1 ENHRY and CDR2 SYGVKD.

There are a few counts of this clonotype. The CDR3 here is CASSEAPGPNRPQHF. The CDR3 DNA reads TGTGCCAGCAGTGAAGCTCCGGGACCGAACCGGCCCCAGCATTTT. V usage is TRBV6-1 and J usage is TRBJ1-5, with D perhaps matching TRBD1 (5 bases). V lost 0 bases and J lost 9, with 15 bases in between. Germline lookup yields CDR1 MNHNS and CDR2 SASEGT. CDR3 size: 15 residues.

CDR3 coding DNA: TGTGCCAGCAGCCCGTCCGGGACAGGTGGGCCATATGGCTACACCTTC. Translating gives CASSPSGTGGPYGYTF. V usage is TRBV4-2 and J usage is TRBJ1-2; 8 bases agree with TRBD1. Germline V gene data show CDR1 as LGHNA and CDR2 as YNFKEQ. The CDR3 loop spans 16 amino acids. V lost 4 bases to trimming and J lost 5 bases; unmatched junction nucleotides: 12.

The chain is built from TRBV29-1 and TRBJ2-7, with TRBD2 identical over 7 bases. Germline CDR1 SQVTM, CDR2 ANQGSEA. The CDR3 runs to 12 residues. The junction had 8 bases not matched to a gene; V was cut back by 5 bases and J by 7 bases. The CDR3 DNA is TGCAGCGTTTCGGCAGGGCGGGGGGAGCAGTACTTC. Encoded protein: CSVSAGRGEQYF.

The chain has TRBV27 and TRBJ1-1; D is possibly TRBD1 (5 bases). The CDR3 length is 16 residues. Germline CDR1 MNHEY, CDR2 SMNVEV (reference sequence). With 6 bases removed from V and 8 bases from J, the gap between germline ends came to 25 bases. The CDR3 nucleotides are TGTGCCAGCAGCTTTAATACCGGGGCGCGGGGAAGAGAAGCTTTCTTT. It yields the protein CASSFNTGARGREAFF.